The clone carrying this TCR beta chain has a count of ten or more. This sample stems from a study of HIV-infected patients and healthy controls. Losses at the gene ends were 3 bases for V and 2 bases for J; bases not matched to a gene: 2. The CDR3 covers 14 residues. Germline V CDR1 and CDR2: MDHEN, SYDVKM. TCRdb ran MiXCR on the 5' RACE reads and lists one entry per CDR3 protein. The sample records about 67,000 distinct CDR3 sequences, roughly a sixth being singletons. The material sequenced was CD4+ T cells from blood. The clonotype was recovered from a human donor in good health. The genes are TRBV28 and TRBJ2-5, with TRBD2 matching over 8 bases. The CDR3 sequence: CASSFSGVQETQYF. The DNA of the CDR3 is TGTGCCAGCAGTTTTAGCGGGGTGCAAGAGACCCAGTACTTC.